The 19 T cell receptor beta chains below all came from one sample that was sequenced in a study of response to subunit inactivated influenza vaccine. TCRdb re-analysed the RT-PCR reads in MiXCR, keeping a single row per CDR3 protein. Among 800,000 to 1,000,000 distinct CDR3 sequences listed, 21% were seen once. Sequencing was performed on PBMCs from blood, taken 5 to 6 days after vaccination. The source is a middle-aged man who received an inactivated influenza vaccine.

V usage is TRBV7-6 and J usage is TRBJ2-7; D gene uncertain. CDR1 and CDR2 from the germline V gene are SGHVS and FNYEAQ. V was cut by 1 base and J by 5 bases, with 9 bases left in between. The CDR3 loop spans 13 amino acids. Here the CDR3 reads CASSLGLRDEQYF. The CDR3 DNA sequence: TGTGCCAGCAGCTTAGGTCTTAGAGACGAGCAGTACTTC.

This clonotype was seen a handful of times. This chain joins TRBV7-9 and TRBJ1-6; no reliable D call. V lost 1 base and J 7 bases, leaving 5 bases between the germline ends. The germline gives CDR1 SEHNR, CDR2 FQNEAQ (reference sequence). The CDR3 is made up of 13 amino acids. The CDR3 protein is CASSLGENSPLHF. The CDR3 bases are TGTGCCAGCAGCTTAGGCGAAAATTCACCCCTCCACTTT.

This clonotype was recorded many times. This chain uses TRBV4-3 with TRBJ2-7, with 7 bases fitting TRBD2. Germline-derived CDR1 and CDR2 are LGHNA and YSLEER. CDR3 length: 16 residues. Trimming cost V 0 bases and J 3 bases; bases outside gene matches: 8. CDR3 sequence (DNA): TGCGCCAGCAGCCAAGATTTGAGCGGGGTCCTCTACGAGCAGTACTTC. Protein product: CASSQDLSGVLYEQYF.

This clonotype came up a few times. The V gene is TRBV6-2 or TRBV6-3, the J gene TRBJ2-3, with D possibly being TRBD1 (6 bases). CDR3 length: 12 residues. The germline V and J ends were trimmed by 7 bases and 7 bases, with 12 bases remaining between them. Germline CDR1 is MNHEY and CDR2 is SVGEGT. Written as DNA, the CDR3 is TGTGCCAGCACCGAGGGGGTAAATACGCAGTATTTT. The encoded protein is CASTEGVNTQYF.

The chain links TRBV28 to TRBJ2-2; TRBD1 matches 11 bases. The CDR3 is made up of 18 amino acids. From germline, CDR1 is MDHEN and CDR2 SYDVKM. V shed 7 bases, J shed 5 bases, and the junction held 15 bases outside the gene matches. The CDR3 protein is CASNGRTGGAFLTGELFF. The CDR3 DNA sequence: TGTGCCAGCAACGGACGGACAGGGGGCGCATTCTTGACCGGGGAGCTGTTTTTT.

Many counts were recorded for this clonotype. The gene calls are TRBV20-1 and TRBJ2-1; no definite D call. Germline loops: CDR1 DFQATT, CDR2 SNEGSKA (reference sequence). The V gene lost 1 base and the J gene lost 3 bases, with 19 bases spanning the gap. The CDR3 consists of 17 residues. Here the CDR3 reads CSARVIALADGYNEQFF. CDR3 DNA: TGCAGTGCTAGAGTTATAGCTCTCGCCGACGGCTACAATGAGCAGTTCTTC.

This clonotype was seen only a few times. The J gene is TRBJ1-4, the V gene TRBV27; D uncertain. The CDR3 is made up of 15 amino acids. Deletions cut 5 bases from V and 0 bases from J, with 10 bases between. Germline V gene sequence: CDR1 MNHEY, CDR2 SMNVEV (reference sequence). The DNA of the CDR3 is TGTGCCAGCAGTACCTCAGTTGCAACTAATGAAAAACTGTTTTTT. Amino acid sequence: CASSTSVATNEKLFF.

The CDR3 coding sequence is TGTGCCTGGAGTGTTACCGGGAGGATTGCAGATACGCAGTATTTT. This sequence encodes CAWSVTGRIADTQYF. The rearrangement links TRBV30 to TRBJ2-3; 7 positions match TRBD2. Losses at the gene ends were 0 bases for V and 4 bases for J; bases not matched to a gene: 7. CDR1 and CDR2 (germline): GTSNPN, SVGIG (reference sequence). The CDR3 is made up of 15 amino acids.

The chain joins TRBV24-1 to TRBJ2-1; 7 bases match TRBD2. This CDR3 is built from 19 residues. V lost 1 base and J lost 0; bases outside the gene matches: 11. Germline loops: CDR1 KGHDR, CDR2 SFDVKD. CDR3 sequence (DNA): TGTGCCACCAGTGATTTCGGGGCTAGCGGACCGAGCTCCTACAATGAGCAGTTCTTC. This encodes CATSDFGASGPSSYNEQFF.

This clonotype was detected a few times. The chain couples TRBV4-2 to TRBJ2-1; 7 nucleotides line up with TRBD2. The CDR3 is 16 amino acids. J gave up 7 bases and V 4 bases, and 13 bases lay outside the gene matches. Per the germline V gene, CDR1 is LGHNA and CDR2 is YNFKEQ. CDR3 nucleotide sequence: TGTGCCAGCAGCCCATCCGGGCTAGCGGCGCAAAATGAGCAGTTCTTC. It encodes CASSPSGLAAQNEQFF.

The chain has TRBV3-1 and TRBJ2-1; the D gene is possibly TRBD2 (5 bases). Germline V lookup: CDR1 LGHDT, CDR2 YNNKEL (reference sequence). The CDR3 runs 14 residues. V was trimmed by 3 bases and J by 9 bases, leaving 15 bases between them. This CDR3 reads CASSHASGVAEQFF. The CDR3 nucleotides are TGTGCCAGCAGCCATGCAAGCGGTGTGGCTGAGCAGTTCTTC.

This clonotype occurred many times. The chain is built from TRBV12-3 or TRBV12-4 and TRBJ1-1; D is perhaps TRBD1 (5 bases). V lost 5 bases, J lost 0 bases, and 10 bases lay in between. CDR3 length equals 14 residues. The CDR3 nucleotides read TGTGCCAGCAGTCCCGACAGAATGAACACTGAAGCTTTCTTT. This translates into CASSPDRMNTEAFF.

This clonotype was recorded a few times. The rearrangement joins TRBV7-9 to TRBJ1-4; 7 nucleotides align to TRBD1. The CDR3 totals 15 residues. The germline CDR1 and CDR2 sequences are SEHNR and FQNEAQ (reference sequence). The J segment lost 7 bases and the V segment lost 2 bases, leaving 7 bases of the junction unmatched. The CDR3 DNA reads TGTGCCAGCAGCTTAATGGGACAGCAAATTGAAAAACTGTTTTTT. Translation gives CASSLMGQQIEKLFF.

The gene calls are TRBV15 and TRBJ2-7, with D possibly matching TRBD1 (6 bases). This CDR3 is built from 16 residues. V lost 0 bases, J lost 3 bases, and 15 bases lay in between. The germline CDR1 and CDR2 sequences are LNHNV and YYDKDF (reference sequence). The CDR3 coding sequence is TGTGCCACCAGCAGAGACTCCCCGGACAGAGTCTACGAGCAGTACTTC. It codes for CATSRDSPDRVYEQYF.

The CDR3 here is CASSYPRSSDIQYF. The CDR3 DNA reads TGTGCCAGCAGTTACCCCCGTTCTTCGGACATTCAGTACTTC. The rearrangement uses TRBV28 and TRBJ2-4; D unresolved. Germline V lookup: CDR1 MDHEN, CDR2 SYDVKM. The CDR3 length is 14 residues. Trimming stripped 4 bases from V and 8 bases from J, with 15 bases between.

A few counts support this clonotype. This chain connects TRBV10-3 to TRBJ2-1; no reliable D call. Per germline, CDR1 ENHRY and CDR2 SYGVKD. V was trimmed by 0 bases and J by 3 bases, leaving 9 bases between them. The CDR3 covers 15 residues. In DNA form, the CDR3 reads TGTGCCATCAGTGAGTCCCAGCGAGGCTACAATGAGCAGTTCTTC. It specifies CAISESQRGYNEQFF.

This clonotype was observed a few times. The rearrangement joins TRBV11-1 to TRBJ2-1; D is possibly TRBD2 (6 bases). In germline, CDR1 is SGHAT, CDR2 FQDESV (reference sequence). This CDR3 has 16 residues. Trimming shortened V by 2 bases and J by 1 base, and 12 bases separated the two germline ends. The DNA for the CDR3 is TGTGCCAGCAGCTTAAGGCGGGGCGCGTCCTACAATGAGCAGTTCTTC. Protein sequence: CASSLRRGASYNEQFF.

This clonotype was detected a few times. This chain links TRBV11-2 with TRBJ2-1, with 15 bases lining up with TRBD2. The V segment lost 5 bases and the J segment 4 bases; nucleotides outside the gene matches: 6. The germline V gene has CDR1 SGHAT and CDR2 FQNNGV. The CDR3 spans 17 residues. CDR3 loop: CASSRRGTSGRYNEQFF. For the CDR3, the DNA is TGTGCCAGCAGCCGCAGGGGGACTAGCGGGAGGTACAATGAGCAGTTCTTC.

J is TRBJ2-3 and V is TRBV29-1, with D possibly TRBD1 on 6 matching bases. Deletions cut 5 bases from V and 1 base from J, with 16 bases between. The CDR3 totals 15 residues. Germline V gene lookup returns CDR1 SQVTM and CDR2 ANQGSEA. The CDR3 sequence: CSVNHRDTGTDTQYF. The CDR3 DNA sequence: TGCAGCGTTAACCACCGGGACACCGGCACAGATACGCAGTATTTT.